Below are 12 T cell receptor beta chains sequenced from a single sample in a study of PD-L1 blockade in urothelial cancer. The table came from immunoSEQ multiplex PCR; TCRdb's copy has only in-frame clones and leaves some out. The table lists about 80,000 clones, approximately 86% of them singletons. Source: PBMCs, taken around atezolizumab (anti-PD-L1) treatment. These receptors all stem from a woman in her 70s with urothelial cancer.

This sequence joins TRBV30 and TRBJ1-3, with 7 positions matching TRBD1. V lost 3 bases, J lost 2 bases, and 1 base stayed unmatched. The CDR3 totals 13 residues. The germline CDR1 and CDR2 sequences are GTSNPN and SVGIG (reference sequence). DNA of the CDR3: TGTGCCTGGAGAGGGACAGCTGGAAACACCATATATTTT. This gives the protein CAWRGTAGNTIYF.

This clone has just a few counts. The gene calls are TRBV9 and TRBJ1-5; no clear D. This CDR3 region has 14 residues. Germline V gene lookup returns CDR1 SGDLS and CDR2 YYNGEE. V lost 0 bases to trimming and J lost 2 bases, with 6 bases between them. DNA of the CDR3: TGTGCCAGCAGCGTAGATGGAGGCAATCAGCCCCAGCATTTT. Its translation: CASSVDGGNQPQHF. The full variable domain, completed using reference TRBV9 and TRBJ1-5, is DSGVTQTPKHLITATGQRVTLRCSPRSGDLSVYWYQQSLDQGLQFLIQYYNGEERAKGNILERFSAQQFPDLHSELNLSSLELGDSALYFCASSVDGGNQPQHFGDGTRLSIL.

This chain joins TRBV5-1 and TRBJ2-5, with 8 positions matching TRBD1. Looked up from germline, CDR1 is SGHRS and CDR2 is YFSETQ. The CDR3 contains 13 residues. The junction had 2 bases not matched to a gene; V was cut back by 4 bases and J by 3 bases. The chain's CDR3 is CASSKGQEETQYF. The CDR3, as DNA: TGCGCCAGCAGCAAGGGACAGGAAGAGACCCAGTACTTC.

The chain links TRBV28 to TRBJ2-5, with TRBD1 matching 10 bases. The CDR3 sequence is 16 residues long. Germline values: CDR1 MDHEN, CDR2 SYDVKM. The junction had 7 bases not matched to a gene; V was cut back by 5 bases and J by 1 base. CDR3 residues: CASSLSWTGGQETQYF. Here the CDR3 DNA reads TGTGCCAGCAGTCTTTCCTGGACAGGGGGCCAAGAGACCCAGTACTTC. Based on the CDR3 plus reference TRBV28 and TRBJ2-5, the full variable domain is DVKVTQSSRYLVKRTGEKVFLECVQDMDHENMFWYRQDPGLGLRLIYFSYDVKMKEKGDIPEGYSVSREKKERFSLILESASTNQTSMYLCASSLSWTGGQETQYFGPGTRLLVL.

The rearrangement links TRBV7-3 to TRBJ1-1; D is uncertain. Germline V CDR1 and CDR2: SGHTA, FQGTGA. The CDR3 has 13 residues. V lost 1 base, J lost 5 bases, and 8 bases lay in between. CDR3 amino acids: CASSLSWRTEAFF. The DNA of the CDR3 is TGTGCCAGCAGCTTAAGTTGGCGGACTGAAGCTTTCTTT.

The genes are TRBV5-8 and TRBJ1-5; D may be TRBD1 (6 bases). Germline assignment: CDR1 SGHTS and CDR2 YDEGEE. The CDR3 runs 16 residues. V dropped 1 base and J dropped 4 bases, with 15 bases sitting between them. The DNA of the CDR3 is TGTGCCAGCAGCTTGTACAGGGAGGGTTTTAATCAGCCCCAGCATTTT. This codes for CASSLYREGFNQPQHF.

Notes on this clone: One end of the junction is discordant with germline, which a read error may explain. V usage is TRBV9 and J usage is TRBJ2-6; 8 bases map to TRBD2. CDR3 length equals 17 residues. Per germline, CDR1 SGDLS and CDR2 YYNGEE. The CDR3 nucleotides are TGTGCCAGCAGCCTTAGCGGGGTGCCCTCTGGGGCCAACGTCCTGATTTTC. Translated, it gives CASSLSGVPSGANVLIF.

This clone has just one count. The chain recombines TRBV6-1 with TRBJ2-4, with 13 bases identical to TRBD2. Germline V lookup: CDR1 MNHNS, CDR2 SASEGT. V shed 0 bases and J 0 bases; nucleotides not matched to a gene: 5. This CDR3 contains 19 residues. This CDR3 reads CASSEALAGGVLAKNIQYF. CDR3 sequence (DNA): TGTGCCAGCAGTGAAGCACTAGCGGGGGGGGTACTAGCCAAAAACATTCAGTACTTC.

This clone was picked up one time. V gene TRBV9 combines with J gene TRBJ2-2; TRBD1 aligns across 12 bases. In germline, CDR1 is SGDLS, CDR2 YYNGEE. The CDR3 sequence is 17 residues long. J was trimmed by 4 bases and V by 3 bases; bases with no gene match: 7. CDR3 protein: CASSAGQGASGTGELFF. Written as DNA, the CDR3 is TGTGCCAGCAGCGCGGGACAGGGGGCTTCTGGCACCGGGGAGCTGTTTTTT.

The V gene is TRBV28, the J gene TRBJ2-7; 11 bases align to TRBD1. This CDR3 contains 17 residues. The trim removed 5 bases at V and 2 bases at J, leaving 11 bases unmatched. Germline CDR1 is MDHEN and CDR2 is SYDVKM. The CDR3 spells CASSPSNAGQGAYEQYF. The CDR3 DNA reads as TGTGCCAGCAGTCCCTCAAACGCGGGACAGGGGGCCTACGAGCAGTACTTC.

J is TRBJ2-7 and V is TRBV6-6; tentative D call: TRBD1 (6 bases). Deletions cut 2 bases from V and 0 bases from J, with 14 bases between. Germline lookup yields CDR1 MNHNY and CDR2 SVGAGI (reference sequence). This CDR3 comprises 16 residues. The CDR3 region is CASSYDPGHRSYEQYF. The CDR3, as DNA: TGTGCCAGCAGTTACGATCCGGGACACCGCTCCTACGAGCAGTACTTC.

The V gene is TRBV7-9, the J gene TRBJ2-1; the match to TRBD1 covers 7 bases. Germline trimming cut 8 bases from V and 3 bases from J; bases unmatched to any gene: 7. CDR1 is SEHNR, CDR2 FQNEAQ, per germline (reference sequence). There are 14 residues in the CDR3. CDR3 in amino acids: CASDDRAGYNEQFF. The CDR3 DNA reads TGTGCCAGCGACGACAGGGCCGGCTACAATGAGCAGTTCTTC.